This T cell receptor (beta chain) is from a study of identical twins (dated by TCRdb to about 2016). Describing the broader study: To test whether fetal clonotypes persist, this study deep-sequenced TCR alpha and beta repertoires from monozygotic twins, from unrelated adults of various ages, and from cord blood. To rule out contamination, replicate twin experiments were performed at different times with different library preparation protocols. The study at large found these results: Abundant cord blood beta clonotypes carried fewer insertions; young adult naive repertoires showed a weaker similar trend, while memory repertoires showed none. Invariant T cells such as MAIT and iNKT could partly confound zero-insertion analyses, although diverse VJ usage argued against such confounding for most clonotypes. Compared with coincidental sharing between unrelated individuals, an excess of low generation-probability sequences was observed among out-of-frame TCR alpha sequences shared between twins. In beta out-of-frame sequences, excess twin sharing was weaker, because having fewer shared sequences lowered the signal-to-noise ratio. Because the same donors could not be followed over many years, the conclusions relied on cross-sectional statistical analysis. In monozygotic twins, recombination models systematically underestimated out-of-frame TCR alpha sharing, but the models matched the sharing seen between unrelated individuals.

This clonotype was seen only once. The clone's antigen remains unknown. Base qualities are not at hand, and no much larger clone is one base apart. On its own, one read is weak support. Every donor in the study was a healthy Caucasian. Three pairs of female monozygotic twins, all aged about 18 to 29 years, made up the twin cohort. CD4+ and CD8+ T cell populations were isolated with positive isolation kits from Invitrogen. The method behind the library was 5' RACE. Sequencing used an Illumina HiSeq 2000. Template switching introduced a universal primer binding site; the final cDNA contained a unique molecular identifier, enabling accurate counting of TCR cDNA molecules. Specific primers in the conserved constant-segment region were used to synthesize first-strand cDNA for TCR alpha and beta chains. Each cDNA library was double barcoded, with a SMART-Mk sample barcode plus Illumina barcodes, to control for contamination. TruSeq adapter sequences along with Illumina sample barcodes were introduced in two successive PCR steps. The TCR alpha and beta cDNA libraries were sequenced on the Illumina HiSeq platform using custom primers. Turning to the authors' computational methods: MiGEC was used to process raw reads and extract unique molecular identifiers, and MiXCR was used to find CDR3 positions. For each individual, recombination models were inferred using an EM algorithm with the repgenHMM and IGoR tools. The tcR package in R was used for shared clonotype analysis, with sharing normalized by the product of cloneset sizes. To study raw recombination without the effects of thymic and clonal selection, out-of-frame nonproductive sequences were analyzed. The public reads were reanalyzed by TCRdb: fastp trimming at Q25, MiXCR alignment, in-frame beta chains only. Records with the same CDR3 protein are collapsed into one entry carrying the most frequent genes and DNA. The V and J calls reflect TCRdb's pipeline rather than the authors' work. The sample table holds roughly 250,000 distinct CDR3 sequences, of which 7% to 8.5% were seen once. The top ten constitute under 6% of the sample.

CDR1 is given as MGHRA and CDR2 as YSYEKL, both from the germline V gene. From the cysteine through the phenylalanine, the CDR3 covers 15 amino acids. Here the CDR3 DNA is all that survives: 45 bases in frame from base 1. The germline V and J ends show losses of 4 bases and 10 bases respectively, and no gene match explains 11 bases of the junction. These data were likewise used in another study, on yellow fever vaccine responses in identical twins. As described in the second report: The authors reported that the T cell response to vaccination in identical twins appeared partly convergent and partly personalized. The study precisely tracked vaccine-responding T cell clones in identical twins.

Rearrangement joined TRBV4-1 to TRBJ2-1, with 9 junctional bases fitting TRBD2. Sequencing was done on a sample of CD8+ T cells sorted from blood. This TCR came from a young woman in good health. The nucleotides read TGCGCCAGCAGCCTTCTAGCGGGGTCGGCTAAGGAGCAGTTCTTC. Translation gives CASSLLAGSAKEQFF.